This entry lists 18 T cell receptor beta chains sequenced from one sample in a study of tumor-infiltrating lymphocytes in primary liver carcinoma. The study co-extracted DNA and RNA from around 20-30 mg of unsorted bulk tissue. With a constant-region primer, TCR beta cDNA was made from around 520 ng of total RNA. Slightly modified ARM-PCR, run as three nested multiplex PCR rounds, produced the TCR beta libraries. The two initial PCR rounds, roughly 10 cycles each, used TRBV1-TRBV30 forward and C-beta reverse primers. Via MiXCR, TCRdb re-called the multiplex PCR reads, giving one row per CDR3 protein. Of fewer than 80,000 distinct CDR3 sequences listed, about three quarters were seen once; the top ten hold 26%. Sequencing was done on a sample of tumor-adjacent normal liver tissue. The receptors derive from a man between 35 and 55 years old with primary liver carcinoma and hepatitis B virus infection.

This clonotype was found once. In this CDR3 the conserved last residue, phenylalanine or tryptophan, is missing, so a read error is likely. The V and J genes are TRBV11-2 and TRBJ2-5; tentative D call: TRBD2 (6 bases). The CDR3 consists of 16 residues. The germline gives CDR1 SGHAT, CDR2 FQNNGV. CDR3 sequence reads: CVSRSRDSAHQETQYL. CDR3 coding DNA: TGTGTCAGCAGATCCCGGGACTCGGCCCACCAAGAGACCCAGTACCTC.

Concerning this clonotype itself: The CDR3 end shows no conserved phenylalanine or tryptophan, and so a read error is likely. The genes are TRBV11-2 and TRBJ2-2, with no clear D. The germline V gene has CDR1 SGHAT and CDR2 FQNNGV. This CDR3 comprises 15 residues. V lost 2 bases and J lost 0, with 7 bases in between. Here the CDR3 reads CASSLPAANTGELFL. CDR3 DNA sequence: TGTGCCAGCAGCTTACCTGCAGCGAACACCGGGGAGCTGTTTTTG.

This clonotype was observed a few times. One end of the junction is discordant with germline, which a read error may explain. V and J are TRBV7-8 and TRBJ2-4, with 9 nucleotides matching TRBD1. Germline V gives CDR1 SGHVS, CDR2 FQNEAQ. The CDR3 spans 17 residues. The chain's CDR3 is CASSPEAGQGAKNIQYF. The CDR3 region has the DNA TGTGCCAGCAGCCCTGAAGCGGGACAGGGTGCCAAAAACATCCAGTACTTC.

In this sample, this clonotype turned up a few times. A much larger clone is a single base away; this may be a read error. The CDR3 does not end in the conserved phenylalanine or tryptophan, so this is likely a read error. The chain employs TRBV12-3 or TRBV12-4 and TRBJ1-4; D gene uncertain. Trimming shortened V by 1 base and J by 3 bases, and 6 bases separated the two germline ends. The CDR3 loop spans 14 amino acids. Written as DNA, the CDR3 is TGTGCCAGCAGTTTAGTCAGTTCTAATGAAAAACTGTTTCTT. Amino acid sequence: CASSLVSSNEKLFL.

On this clonotype: One junction end does not reproduce the germline sequence, and a read error may be involved. The V gene is TRBV7-9, the J gene TRBJ2-7, with D tentatively TRBD2 (6 bases). Germline V gene lookup returns CDR1 SEHNR and CDR2 FQNEAQ (reference sequence). The CDR3 is 15 amino acids. In nucleotides, the CDR3 is TGTACCAGCAGCTTATCGGGACTGAGCCTAAACGAGCAGTACTTC. It is translated as CTSSLSGLSLNEQYF.

In its sample, this clonotype was seen a few times. One end of the junction varies from germline; a read error may be responsible. The chain has TRBV12-3 or TRBV12-4 and TRBJ2-7; D unclear. The CDR3 runs 14 residues. CDR3 residues: CSSSLGPAGYEQYF. The DNA for the CDR3 is TGTTCCAGCAGTTTAGGGCCAGCCGGCTACGAGCAGTACTTC.

Regarding this clonotype: This may stem from a read error, because a much larger clone lies one nucleotide away. The rearrangement joins TRBV12-3 or TRBV12-4 to TRBJ1-1; D is uncertain. The CDR3 consists of 13 residues. Here the CDR3 reads CGSRIRINTEAFF. DNA of the CDR3: TGTGGCAGCAGGATTCGAATTAACACTGAAGCTTTCTTT.

A note on this clonotype: The CDR3 does not end in the conserved phenylalanine or tryptophan, so this is likely a read error. The chain employs TRBV29-1 and TRBJ2-1; no firm D call. The closer fit of TRBJ2-7 to the DNA end suggests the J call may be wrong. Germline loops: CDR1 SQVTM, CDR2 ANQGSEA. The length of the CDR3 is 10 residues. The CDR3 reads CSVEYNEQYL. For the CDR3, the DNA is TGCAGCGTTGAATACAATGAGCAGTACCTC.

In this sample, this clonotype turned up many times. The chain has TRBV28 and TRBJ1-3; D remains unclear. The V gene's germline CDR1 is MDHEN and CDR2 SYDVKM. The germline V and J ends were trimmed by 5 bases and 0 bases, with 14 bases remaining between them. The CDR3 covers 16 residues. The CDR3 spells CASSITLDTSGNTIYF. DNA for the CDR3: TGTGCCAGCAGTATTACTCTAGACACCTCTGGAAACACCATATATTTT.

A remark on this clonotype: This may come from a read error, since a much larger clone is one base off. The chain employs TRBV6-5 and TRBJ2-1; tentative D call: TRBD2 (7 bases). CDR1 MNHEY and CDR2 SVGAGI come from the germline V gene. This CDR3 contains 15 residues. V was clipped by 5 bases and J by 5 bases, with 16 bases between them. The CDR3 coding sequence is TGTGCCAGCAGTCCCTCGGCCGGGGGGCACAATGAGCAGTTCTTC. This gives the protein CASSPSAGGHNEQFF.

Comment on this clonotype: With a much larger clone just one base away, this may be a read error. V and J are TRBV25-1 and TRBJ2-1; 7 nucleotides align to TRBD2. The germline CDR1 and CDR2 sequences are MGHDK and SYGVNS. With 6 bases clipped from V and 9 bases from J, the junction kept 11 bases outside the gene matches. This CDR3 has 14 amino acids. The CDR3 DNA is TGTGCCAGCAGCAGACTAGCTAGTGTCAGTGAGCAGTTCTTC. This sequence encodes CASSRLASVSEQFF.

This clonotype was detected many times. The J gene is TRBJ2-7, the V gene TRBV4-1; the D gene is possibly TRBD2 (6 bases). Trimming removed 0 bases at V and 3 bases at J, with 12 bases between. The CDR3 runs 15 residues. Germline loops: CDR1 MGHRA, CDR2 YSYEKL. CDR3: CASSQDEGGNYEQYF. CDR3 DNA: TGCGCCAGCAGCCAAGATGAGGGCGGGAACTACGAGCAGTACTTC.

Ten or more counts support this clonotype. This chain links TRBV29-1 with TRBJ2-1; no firm D call. Germline-derived CDR1 and CDR2 are SQVTM and ANQGSEA. Trimming shortened V by 8 bases and J by 3 bases, and 8 bases separated the two germline ends. This CDR3 spans 11 amino acids. CDR3 coding DNA: TGCAGCCTTAGCCGCTACAATGAGCAGTTCTTC. Translation: CSLSRYNEQFF.

Worth noting for this clonotype: Germline is not matched at one junction end, which may reflect a read error. This chain uses TRBV29-1 with TRBJ2-5; 10 bases map to TRBD2. Germline CDR1 reads SQVTM; CDR2 reads ANQGSEA. The CDR3 is 14 residues long. DNA for the CDR3: TGTAGCCTTGAGCCTAGCGGGAGTACAGAGACCCAGTACTTC. Translation gives CSLEPSGSTETQYF.

Details on this clonotype: A much more abundant neighbour one base away suggests this may be a read error. This chain joins TRBV5-6 and TRBJ1-1, with D tentatively TRBD1 (6 bases). The ends were cut back, 1 base at V and 5 bases at J, with 9 bases in the middle. The CDR3 is 13 residues long. The germline CDR1 and CDR2 sequences are SGHDT and YYEEEE. CDR3 in DNA: TGTGCCAGCAGCTTGACAGGGAAGACTGAAGCTTTCTTT. Translating it yields CASSLTGKTEAFF.

This clonotype was detected many times. The chain carries TRBV28 and TRBJ1-5, with a tentative D call TRBD1 (5 bases). The CDR3 is made up of 14 amino acids. V was shortened by 2 bases and J by 7 bases, with 12 bases between the two germline ends. Germline CDR1 and CDR2: MDHEN and SYDVKM. In DNA form, the CDR3 reads TGTGCCAGCAGTTTAGGGGGGATTAACCAGCCCCAGCATTTT. Its protein is CASSLGGINQPQHF. Complete variable domain (other parts from reference TRBV28 and TRBJ1-5): DVKVTQSSRYLVKRTGEKVFLECVQDMDHENMFWYRQDPGLGLRLIYFSYDVKMKEKGDIPEGYSVSREKKERFSLILESASTNQTSMYLCASSLGGINQPQHFGDGTRLSIL.

As for this clonotype: It may be a read error: a sequence one base away is much more abundant. The V gene is TRBV30, the J gene TRBJ2-1; 7 bases are a match to TRBD2. V dropped 2 bases and J dropped 9; count of bases not matched to a gene: 13. Germline assignment: CDR1 GTSNPN and CDR2 SVGIG (reference sequence). The CDR3 has 15 residues. The CDR3 nucleotides are TGTGCCTGGAGTCTTCCGGGGAATGGGGAGGGTGAGCAGTTCTTC. This sequence encodes CAWSLPGNGEGEQFF.

As concerns this clonotype: The CDR3 does not close with the conserved phenylalanine or tryptophan, likely indicating a read error. The chain couples TRBV6-5 to TRBJ2-1; 7 bases are shared with TRBD1. Germline lookup yields CDR1 MNHEY and CDR2 SVGAGI. The CDR3 is made up of 15 amino acids. CDR3 sequence: CASSHRGSSYNEQFL. Here the CDR3 DNA reads TGTGCCAGCAGTCACAGGGGCAGCTCCTATAATGAGCAGTTCCTC.